The 7 T cell receptor beta chains listed next were all sequenced from one sample in a study of blood T cell repertoires in COVID-19. Repertoires were generated with immunoSEQ multiplex PCR, while TCRdb's copy carries only in-frame clones and drops some. Of about 130,000 clones in the sample, about 80% are singletons; the top ten hold 3.5% to 4%. The source material was peripheral blood. The source of these receptors is a woman in her forties or fifties with acute or convalescent COVID-19.

The CDR3 region is CASSLLTGRTGELFF. As DNA, the CDR3 is TGTGCCAGCTCCCTACTGACAGGGCGGACCGGGGAGCTGTTTTTT. The rearrangement links TRBV18 to TRBJ2-2; the match to TRBD1 covers 7 bases. Germline CDR1 and CDR2: KGHSH and LQKENI. The junction had 9 bases not matched to a gene; V was cut back by 6 bases and J by 5 bases. The CDR3 is made up of 15 amino acids.

The chain uses TRBV6-6 and TRBJ1-4; possibly TRBD1 for D (5 bases). CDR3 size: 12 residues. The germline V gene encodes CDR1 MNHNY and CDR2 SVGAGI (reference sequence). Between the trimmed V and J ends, which lost 4 bases and 7 bases, there was a span of 7 bases. The CDR3 bases are TGTGCCAGCAGTTCGGGGGGTGAAAAACTGTTTTTT. Its protein is CASSSGGEKLFF.

This clone came up once. This chain joins TRBV19 and TRBJ2-3, with D maybe TRBD2 (5 bases). The length of the CDR3 is 14 residues. V was trimmed by 7 bases and J by 4 bases, leaving 15 bases between them. Germline lookup yields CDR1 LNHDA and CDR2 SQIVND (reference sequence). CDR3 in amino acids: CASTSGSWADTQYF. CDR3 nucleotide sequence: TGTGCCAGTACCAGCGGCTCTTGGGCAGATACGCAGTATTTT.

V is TRBV5-1 and J is TRBJ1-5; 8 nucleotides match TRBD1. V trimming: 4 bases; J trimming: 5 bases; junction bases outside the gene matches: 5. The germline gives CDR1 SGHRS, CDR2 YFSETQ. The CDR3 sequence is 14 residues long. The CDR3 DNA sequence: TGCGCCAGCAGCCCCGGACAGGGACATCAGCCCCAGCATTTT. Amino acid sequence: CASSPGQGHQPQHF. The full variable domain, in which reference TRBV5-1 and TRBJ1-5 provide the parts outside the CDR3, is KAGVTQTPRYLIKTRGQQVTLSCSPISGHRSVSWYQQTPGQGLQFLFEYFSETQRNKGNFPGRFSGRQFSNSRSEMNVSTLELGDSALYLCASSPGQGHQPQHFGDGTRLSIL.

This sequence joins TRBV3-1 (or the pseudogene TRBV3-2) and TRBJ1-1, with D unclear. With 4 bases removed from V and 3 bases from J, the gap between germline ends came to 12 bases. The CDR3 runs 14 residues. Germline values: CDR1 LGHDT, CDR2 YNNKEL (reference sequence). The CDR3: CASSPRYGDTEAFF. CDR3 coding DNA: TGTGCCAGCAGCCCTAGGTACGGAGACACTGAAGCTTTCTTT.

The rearrangement links TRBV25-1 to TRBJ2-7; D is undetermined. Trimming cost V 0 bases and J 0 bases, with 12 bases left between them. CDR3 size: 16 residues. In germline, CDR1 is MGHDK, CDR2 SYGVNS. CDR3: CASSEYKLLISYEQYF. The CDR3 DNA reads TGTGCCAGCAGTGAATATAAACTCCTCATCTCCTACGAGCAGTACTTC.

The gene calls are TRBV14 and TRBJ2-7, with D maybe TRBD1 (6 bases). Germline V gene data show CDR1 as SGHDN and CDR2 as FVKESK. The CDR3 sequence is 15 residues long. Trimming took off 4 bases at V and 5 bases at J, with 18 bases between the two ends. The CDR3 is CASSLTRGGFNEQYF. Written as DNA, the CDR3 is TGTGCCAGCAGCCTAACCCGAGGGGGATTCAACGAGCAGTACTTC.